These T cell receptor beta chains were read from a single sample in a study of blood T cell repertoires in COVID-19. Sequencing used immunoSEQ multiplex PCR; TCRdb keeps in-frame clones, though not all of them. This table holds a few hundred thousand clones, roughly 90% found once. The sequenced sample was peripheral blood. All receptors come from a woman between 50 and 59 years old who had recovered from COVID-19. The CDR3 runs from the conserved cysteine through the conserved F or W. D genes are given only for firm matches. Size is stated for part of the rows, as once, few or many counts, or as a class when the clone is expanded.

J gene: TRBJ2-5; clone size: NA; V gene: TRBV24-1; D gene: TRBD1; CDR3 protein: CATSDFIGDRRETKETQYF; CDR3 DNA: TGTGCCACCAGTGATTTTATAGGGGACAGGAGAGAAACGAAAGAGACCCAGTACTTC
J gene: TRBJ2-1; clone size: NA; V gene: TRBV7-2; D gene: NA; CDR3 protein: CASSLATLNGGNEQFF; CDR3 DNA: TGTGCCAGCAGCTTAGCCACCTTAAACGGGGGCAATGAGCAGTTCTTC
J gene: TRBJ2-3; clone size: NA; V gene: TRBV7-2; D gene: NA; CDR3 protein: CASGRINTQYF; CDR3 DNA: TGTGCCAGTGGCCGTATCAATACGCAGTATTTT
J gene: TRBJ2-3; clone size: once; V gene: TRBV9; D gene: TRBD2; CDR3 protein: CASSDYQGAGAADTQYF; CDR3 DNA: TGTGCCAGCAGCGACTACCAAGGGGCGGGAGCCGCAGATACGCAGTATTTT
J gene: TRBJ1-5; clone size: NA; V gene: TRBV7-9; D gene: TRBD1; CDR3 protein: CASSTGDQPQHF; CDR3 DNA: TGTGCCAGCAGCACAGGGGATCAGCCCCAGCATTTT
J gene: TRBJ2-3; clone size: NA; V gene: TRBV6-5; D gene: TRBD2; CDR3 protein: CASTPAGSSTDTQYF; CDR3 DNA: TGTGCCAGCACCCCAGCGGGGTCTAGCACAGATACGCAGTATTTT
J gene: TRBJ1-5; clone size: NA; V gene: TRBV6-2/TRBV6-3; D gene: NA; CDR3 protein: CASSPQSPNQPQHF; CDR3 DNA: TGTGCCAGCAGTCCACAGAGTCCTAATCAGCCCCAGCATTTT
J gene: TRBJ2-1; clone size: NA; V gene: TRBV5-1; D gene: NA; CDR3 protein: CASSVVTGRNEQFF; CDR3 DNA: TGCGCCAGCAGCGTTGTCACAGGGCGCAATGAGCAGTTCTTC
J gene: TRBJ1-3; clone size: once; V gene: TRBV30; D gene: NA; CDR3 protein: CAWSVGAEGNTIYF; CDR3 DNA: TGTGCCTGGAGTGTAGGGGCGGAAGGAAACACCATATATTTT
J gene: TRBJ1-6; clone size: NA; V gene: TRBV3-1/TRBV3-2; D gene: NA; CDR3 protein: CASSSPTGYNSPLHF; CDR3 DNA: TGTGCCAGCAGCTCCCCGACAGGATATAATTCACCCCTCCACTTT
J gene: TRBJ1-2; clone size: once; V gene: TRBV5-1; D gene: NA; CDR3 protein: CASSPASGQVYGYTF; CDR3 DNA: TGCGCCAGCAGCCCGGCCTCTGGACAAGTCTATGGCTACACCTTC
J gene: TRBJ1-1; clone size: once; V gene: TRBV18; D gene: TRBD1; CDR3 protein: CASSPTGRRTTEAFF; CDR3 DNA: TGTGCCAGCTCACCGACAGGGCGTCGGACCACTGAAGCTTTCTTT
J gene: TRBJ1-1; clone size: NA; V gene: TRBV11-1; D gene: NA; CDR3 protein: CASSLGTDTEAFF; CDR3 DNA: TGTGCCAGCAGCTTAGGGACAGACACTGAAGCTTTCTTT
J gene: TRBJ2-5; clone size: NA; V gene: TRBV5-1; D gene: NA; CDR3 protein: CASSLVPLVQETQYF; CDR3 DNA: TGCGCCAGCAGCTTGGTTCCTTTAGTCCAAGAGACCCAGTACTTC
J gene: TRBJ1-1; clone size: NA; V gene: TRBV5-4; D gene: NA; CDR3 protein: CASSSSEGTEAFF; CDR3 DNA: TGTGCCAGCAGCTCCAGTGAGGGCACTGAAGCTTTCTTT
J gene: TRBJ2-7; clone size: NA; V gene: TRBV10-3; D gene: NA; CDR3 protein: CAISVPGHYEQYF; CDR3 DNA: TGTGCCATCAGTGTACCGGGACACTACGAGCAGTACTTC
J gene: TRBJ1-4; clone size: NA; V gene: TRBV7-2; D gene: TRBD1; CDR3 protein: CASSLSPGQGHEKLFF; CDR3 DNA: TGTGCCAGCAGCTTATCGCCGGGACAGGGTCATGAAAAACTGTTTTTT
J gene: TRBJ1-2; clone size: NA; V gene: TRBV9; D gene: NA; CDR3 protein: CASSVGTANYGYTF; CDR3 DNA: TGTGCCAGCAGCGTAGGAACAGCTAACTATGGCTACACCTTC
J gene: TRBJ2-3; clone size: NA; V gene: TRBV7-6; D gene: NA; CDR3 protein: CASSEGAGSTDTQYF; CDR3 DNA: TGTGCCAGCAGCGAGGGGGCGGGGAGCACAGATACGCAGTATTTT
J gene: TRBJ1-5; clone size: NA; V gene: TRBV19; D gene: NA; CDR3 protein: CASRFQGSQPQHF; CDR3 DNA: TGTGCCAGTAGATTCCAGGGTTCCCAGCCCCAGCATTTT
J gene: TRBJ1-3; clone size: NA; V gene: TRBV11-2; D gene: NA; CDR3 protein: CASSLLRDSGNTIYF; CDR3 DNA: TGTGCCAGCAGCCTCTTGAGAGACTCTGGAAACACCATATATTTT
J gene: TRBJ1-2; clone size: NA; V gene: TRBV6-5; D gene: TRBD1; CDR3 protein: CASSPPGQRVYGYTF; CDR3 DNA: TGTGCCAGCAGTCCCCCGGGACAGAGGGTCTATGGCTACACCTTC
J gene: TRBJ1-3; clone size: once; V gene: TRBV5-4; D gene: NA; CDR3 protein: CASSLKTGLGTGNTIYF; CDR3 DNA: TGTGCCAGCAGCTTGAAAACAGGGCTGGGCACTGGAAACACCATATATTTT
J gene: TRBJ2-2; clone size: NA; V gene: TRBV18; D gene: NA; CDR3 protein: CASSLLEAGSNTGELFF; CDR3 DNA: TGTGCCAGCTCACTACTTGAAGCGGGTTCTAACACCGGGGAGCTGTTTTTT
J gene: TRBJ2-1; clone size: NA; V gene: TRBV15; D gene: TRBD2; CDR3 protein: CATSREPASGYNEQFF; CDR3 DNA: TGTGCCACCAGCAGAGAGCCGGCTAGCGGATACAATGAGCAGTTCTTC
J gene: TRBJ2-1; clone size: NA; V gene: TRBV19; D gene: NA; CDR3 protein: CATRARNNEQFF; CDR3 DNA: TGTGCCACCCGAGCTAGAAACAATGAGCAGTTCTTC
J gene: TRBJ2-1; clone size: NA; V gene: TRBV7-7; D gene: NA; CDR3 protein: CASSLAQGFRNEQFF; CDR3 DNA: TGTGCTAGCAGCTTAGCGCAGGGGTTTAGGAATGAGCAGTTCTTC
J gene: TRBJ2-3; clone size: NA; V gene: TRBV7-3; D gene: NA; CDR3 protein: CASSFFWDCVATDTQYF; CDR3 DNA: TGTGCCAGCAGCTTTTTTTGGGACTGCGTGGCCACAGATACGCAGTATTTT
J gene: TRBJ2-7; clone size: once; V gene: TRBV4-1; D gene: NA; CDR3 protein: CASSQAPGQSDSYEQYF; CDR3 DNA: TGCGCCAGCAGCCAAGCGCCAGGACAGAGTGATTCCTACGAGCAGTACTTC
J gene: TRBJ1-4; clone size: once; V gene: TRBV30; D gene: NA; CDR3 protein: CAWSYLTSTNEKLFF; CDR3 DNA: TGTGCCTGGAGTTACCTGACATCAACTAATGAAAAACTGTTTTTT
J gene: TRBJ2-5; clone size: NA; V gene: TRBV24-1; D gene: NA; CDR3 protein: CATSDPQGGGETQYF; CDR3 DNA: TGTGCCACCAGTGACCCTCAGGGAGGTGGAGAGACCCAGTACTTC